This entry concerns a single T cell receptor (beta chain). Antigen unknown. This record belongs to a study of OX40 agonist ivuxolimab in advanced cancers. Study information: Checkpoint inhibitors had been given previously to about 40% of patients. General study points: Patients with a partial response at 0.1-3.0 mg/kg had among the lowest clonal expansion.

The assay was immunoSEQ multiplex PCR, and TCRdb's table has in-frame clones only and misses some. This sample has about 36,000 clones, with approximately 90% found just once. The CDR3 extends over 16 amino acids. Germline CDR1 and CDR2: MDHEN and SYDVKM. The V segment lost 7 bases and the J segment 1 base; nucleotides outside the gene matches: 5. The chain recombines TRBV28 with TRBJ2-1; 12 nucleotides align to TRBD2. The receptor's source is an adult with an advanced solid tumor such as melanoma, head and neck, liver or kidney cancer. The sequenced sample was CD4+ or CD8+ T cells sorted from blood, obtained in a trial of the OX40 agonist ivuxolimab. Here the CDR3 DNA reads TGTGCCAGCAACCTACTAGCGGGAGGTTCCTACAATGAGCAGTTCTTC. This codes for CASNLLAGGSYNEQFF.